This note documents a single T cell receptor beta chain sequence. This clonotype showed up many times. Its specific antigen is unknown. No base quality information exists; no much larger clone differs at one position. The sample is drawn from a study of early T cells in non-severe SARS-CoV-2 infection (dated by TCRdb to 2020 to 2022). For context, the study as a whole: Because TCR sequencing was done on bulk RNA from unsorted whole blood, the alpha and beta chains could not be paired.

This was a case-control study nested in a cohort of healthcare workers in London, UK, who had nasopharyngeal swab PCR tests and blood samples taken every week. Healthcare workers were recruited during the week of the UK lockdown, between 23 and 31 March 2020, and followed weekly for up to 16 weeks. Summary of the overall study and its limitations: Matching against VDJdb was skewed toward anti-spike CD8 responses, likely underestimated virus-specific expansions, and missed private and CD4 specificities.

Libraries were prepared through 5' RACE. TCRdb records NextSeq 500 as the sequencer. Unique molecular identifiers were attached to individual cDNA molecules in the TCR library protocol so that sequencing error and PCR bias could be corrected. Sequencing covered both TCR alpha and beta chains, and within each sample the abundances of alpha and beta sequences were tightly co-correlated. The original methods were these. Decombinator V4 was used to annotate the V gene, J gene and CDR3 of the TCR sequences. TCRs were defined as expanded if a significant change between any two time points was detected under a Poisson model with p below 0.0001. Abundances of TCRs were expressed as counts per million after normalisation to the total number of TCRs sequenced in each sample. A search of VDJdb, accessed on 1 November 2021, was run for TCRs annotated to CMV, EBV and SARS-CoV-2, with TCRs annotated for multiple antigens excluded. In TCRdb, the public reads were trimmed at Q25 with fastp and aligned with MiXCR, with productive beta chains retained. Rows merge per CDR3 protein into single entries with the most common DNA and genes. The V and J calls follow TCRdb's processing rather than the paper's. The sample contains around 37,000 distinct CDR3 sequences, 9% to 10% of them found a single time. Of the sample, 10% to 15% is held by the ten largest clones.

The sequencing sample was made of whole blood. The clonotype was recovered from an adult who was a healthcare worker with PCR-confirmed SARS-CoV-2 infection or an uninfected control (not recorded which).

Read as DNA, the sequence is TGTGCCAGCAGGTTAACAGGGGGAACCGGCACTGAAGCTTTCTTT. Translated, it reads CASRLTGGTGTEAFF. The chain joins TRBV6-6 to TRBJ1-1, and TRBD1 aligns with 8 junction nucleotides. From the germline V gene (reference sequence), CDR1 is MNHNY and CDR2 is SVGAGI. There are 15 amino acids in the CDR3, from cysteine to phenylalanine inclusive. The entry retains the CDR3 DNA only, 45 bases that are in frame from base 1. The germline V end is reduced by 6 bases and the J end by 4 bases; junction bases left unmatched: 10.